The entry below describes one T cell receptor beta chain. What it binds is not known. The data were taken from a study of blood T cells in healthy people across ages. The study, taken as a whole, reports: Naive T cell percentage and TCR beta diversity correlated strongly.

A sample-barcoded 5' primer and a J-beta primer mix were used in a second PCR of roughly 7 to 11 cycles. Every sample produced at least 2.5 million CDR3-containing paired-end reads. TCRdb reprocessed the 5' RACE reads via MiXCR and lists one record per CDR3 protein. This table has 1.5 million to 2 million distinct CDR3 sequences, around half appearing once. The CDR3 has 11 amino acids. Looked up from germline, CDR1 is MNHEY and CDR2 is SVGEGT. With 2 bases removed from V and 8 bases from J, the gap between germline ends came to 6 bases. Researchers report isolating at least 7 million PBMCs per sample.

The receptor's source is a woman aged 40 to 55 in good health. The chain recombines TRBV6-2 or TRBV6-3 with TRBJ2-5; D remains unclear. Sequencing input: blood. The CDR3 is CASSYGATQYF. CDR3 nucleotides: TGTGCCAGCAGTTACGGAGCCACCCAGTACTTC.